This is a list of T cell receptor beta chains from one sample in a study of shared clonotypes between healthy human individuals. Only in-frame clones appear in the TCRdb table, and some are missing; sequencing was by immunoSEQ multiplex PCR. Of approximately 530,000 clones in the sample, roughly 95% were seen once. The material sequenced was naive CD4+ T cells sorted from blood. Every receptor here comes from a woman aged 25 to 39 in good health. Both conserved end residues are part of each CDR3. Each record gives: J gene, clone size, D gene, V gene, CDR3 DNA, CDR3 protein. A D gene is named only where the DNA matches it firmly. A clone size is listed for some rows: how often the clone was seen (once, few, many), or a class if it is expanded.

j_call: TRBJ2-7; clone_size: once; d_call: -; v_call: TRBV14; cdr3_nt: TGTGCCAGCAGCCAAGACCAGGCCTACGAGCAGTACTTC; cdr3_aa: CASSQDQAYEQYF
j_call: TRBJ2-5; clone_size: once; d_call: TRBD1; v_call: TRBV18; cdr3_nt: TGTGCCAGCTCACCTCGACAGGGGCGGGAGACCCAGTACTTC; cdr3_aa: CASSPRQGRETQYF
j_call: TRBJ2-5; clone_size: few; d_call: -; v_call: TRBV11-2; cdr3_nt: TGTGCCAGCAGCTTAGACCCTATGGCCCAGTACTTC; cdr3_aa: CASSLDPMAQYF
j_call: TRBJ1-2; clone_size: -; d_call: TRBD1; v_call: TRBV5-6; cdr3_nt: TGTGCCAGCAGCGAAGGGGGCGGCTACACCTTC; cdr3_aa: CASSEGGGYTF
j_call: TRBJ2-3; clone_size: -; d_call: -; v_call: TRBV19; cdr3_nt: TGTGCCAGTAAAATGAGCGGACTTTACACAGATACGCAGTATTTT; cdr3_aa: CASKMSGLYTDTQYF
j_call: TRBJ2-7; clone_size: once; d_call: -; v_call: TRBV11-2; cdr3_nt: TGTGCCAGCAGCTTAGAGGCGGTCTCCTACGAGCAGTACTTC; cdr3_aa: CASSLEAVSYEQYF
j_call: TRBJ2-7; clone_size: -; d_call: TRBD2; v_call: TRBV2; cdr3_nt: TGTGCCATCAAATTTCTAGCGGTTCGCTACGAGCAGTACTTC; cdr3_aa: CAIKFLAVRYEQYF
j_call: TRBJ1-6; clone_size: -; d_call: -; v_call: TRBV25-1; cdr3_nt: TGTGCCAGCAGTGATGGGCAGTTTTTTTCACCCCTCCACTTT; cdr3_aa: CASSDGQFFSPLHF
j_call: TRBJ1-1; clone_size: -; d_call: -; v_call: TRBV28; cdr3_nt: TGTGCCACCAGATCTGTGAACACTGAAGCTTTCTTT; cdr3_aa: CATRSVNTEAFF
j_call: TRBJ1-3; clone_size: once; d_call: -; v_call: TRBV30; cdr3_nt: TGTGCCTGGGACTCATCCTCTGGAAACACCATATATTTT; cdr3_aa: CAWDSSSGNTIYF
j_call: TRBJ1-1; clone_size: -; d_call: -; v_call: TRBV6-1; cdr3_nt: TGTGCCAGCAGTGAAAGGAGGGACACTGAAGCTTTCTTT; cdr3_aa: CASSERRDTEAFF
j_call: TRBJ2-7; clone_size: -; d_call: -; v_call: TRBV11-2; cdr3_nt: TGTGCCAGCAGCTTAGGTGACTTGACCTACGAGCAGTACTTC; cdr3_aa: CASSLGDLTYEQYF
j_call: TRBJ1-1; clone_size: -; d_call: -; v_call: TRBV6-6; cdr3_nt: TGTGCCAGCAGTAGGGGGGGGACCGCTGAAGCTTTCTTT; cdr3_aa: CASSRGGTAEAFF
j_call: TRBJ1-4; clone_size: -; d_call: -; v_call: TRBV2; cdr3_nt: TGTGCCAGTAACTATGCAACTAATGAAAAACTGTTTTTT; cdr3_aa: CASNYATNEKLFF
j_call: TRBJ1-3; clone_size: once; d_call: TRBD1; v_call: TRBV6-5; cdr3_nt: TGTGCCAGCAGATCTGACAGGGCTGGAAACACCATATATTTT; cdr3_aa: CASRSDRAGNTIYF
j_call: TRBJ1-1; clone_size: -; d_call: -; v_call: TRBV11-2; cdr3_nt: TGTGCCAGCAGCTTAGATTTGCAAGCTTTCTTT; cdr3_aa: CASSLDLQAFF
j_call: TRBJ1-2; clone_size: -; d_call: -; v_call: TRBV28; cdr3_nt: TGTGCCAGCAGTTCCGCGGGAGGTGATGGCAGCTATGGCTACACCTTC; cdr3_aa: CASSSAGGDGSYGYTF